This TCR beta chain appears in the sequencing data of a study of patients and donors after allogeneic stem cell transplantation. TCRdb reprocessed the RT-PCR reads via MiXCR and lists one record per CDR3 protein. This table has approximately 88,000 distinct CDR3 sequences, around 5% appearing once. The trim removed 7 bases at V and 4 bases at J, leaving 6 bases unmatched. The CDR3 extends over 14 amino acids. Germline CDR1 and CDR2: SNHLY and FYNNEI. This clonotype was detected many times. J is TRBJ2-5 and V is TRBV2; TRBD1 agrees at 10 bases. The receptor was isolated from a human donor who was either an allogeneic HSCT recipient or a stem cell or donor lymphocyte infusion donor (not recorded which). It is not recorded whose cells these are; they may come from a transplant donor. The sample taken for sequencing was blood, either unsorted or a sorted T cell fraction (not recorded which). The DNA of the CDR3 is TGTGCCAGCATCAGGGACAGGGGTTTAGAGACCCAGTACTTC. Encoded protein: CASIRDRGLETQYF.